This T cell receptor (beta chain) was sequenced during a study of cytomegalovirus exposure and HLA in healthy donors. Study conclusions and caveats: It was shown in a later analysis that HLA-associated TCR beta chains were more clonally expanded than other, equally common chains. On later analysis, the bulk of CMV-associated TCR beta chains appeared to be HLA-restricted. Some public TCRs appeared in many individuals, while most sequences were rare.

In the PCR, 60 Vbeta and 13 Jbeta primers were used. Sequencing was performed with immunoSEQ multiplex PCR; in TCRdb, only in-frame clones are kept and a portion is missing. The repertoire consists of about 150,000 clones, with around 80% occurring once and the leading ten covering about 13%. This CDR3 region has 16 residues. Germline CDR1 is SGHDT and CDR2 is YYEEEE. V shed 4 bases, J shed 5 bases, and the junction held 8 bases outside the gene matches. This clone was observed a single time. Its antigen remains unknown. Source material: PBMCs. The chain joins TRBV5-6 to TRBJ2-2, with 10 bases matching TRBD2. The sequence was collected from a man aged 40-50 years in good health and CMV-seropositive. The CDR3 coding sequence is TGTGCCAGCAGCCCGGTATTAGCGGGGGGAACCGGGGAGCTGTTTTTT. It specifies CASSPVLAGGTGELFF.